Following are 20 T cell receptor beta chains from one sample sequenced in a study of T cells in Graves' hyperthyroidism and ophthalmopathy. What was amplified from RNA transcripts were TCR beta CDR3 regions. The TCR CDR3 was amplified in a first-round RT-PCR using the HTBI primer set. TCRdb re-derived calls from the multiplex PCR reads in MiXCR, one entry per CDR3 protein. The sample includes 550,000 to 800,000 distinct CDR3 sequences, roughly 17% seen only once; the top ten take 15% to 17%. Source material: blood. The receptors originated from a man between 45 and 60 years old with Graves' hyperthyroidism.

CDR3 sequence reads: CASRSSYNEQFF. Here the CDR3 DNA reads TGTGCCAGTAGAAGCTCCTACAATGAGCAGTTCTTC. This chain uses TRBV6-2 or TRBV6-3 with TRBJ2-1; D unclear. Germline V gene lookup returns CDR1 MNHEY and CDR2 SVGEGT. This CDR3 is built from 12 residues. With 9 bases removed from V and 0 bases from J, the gap between germline ends came to 6 bases.

This clonotype has a count of ten or more. The chain is built from TRBV7-9 and TRBJ2-2, with unresolved D. The CDR3 totals 15 residues. Trimming pared 4 bases from V and 0 bases from J, leaving 9 bases between. Germline V gene data show CDR1 as SEHNR and CDR2 as FQNEAQ (reference sequence). The CDR3 sequence is CASSSGFPNTGELFF. CDR3 sequence (DNA): TGTGCCAGCAGCTCTGGGTTCCCGAACACCGGGGAGCTGTTTTTT.

This clonotype occurred a few times. The gene calls are TRBV3-1 and TRBJ2-7; D is uncertain. The V end was cut by 2 bases, the J end by 4 bases, with 15 bases between. Germline lookup yields CDR1 LGHDT and CDR2 YNNKEL (reference sequence). The CDR3 totals 15 residues. CDR3 nucleotide sequence: TGTGCCAGCAGCCAACTGTCGGTAGCACCTTACGAGCAGTACTTC. Encoded protein: CASSQLSVAPYEQYF.

The chain couples TRBV29-1 to TRBJ2-3; no clear D gene. This CDR3 has 12 residues. The germline gives CDR1 SQVTM, CDR2 ANQGSEA. V shed 6 bases and J shed 2 bases, with 9 bases lying between them. The CDR3 sequence is CSVWTATDTQYF. The CDR3 DNA reads as TGCAGCGTATGGACGGCCACAGATACGCAGTATTTT.

This clonotype was observed many times. The rearrangement links TRBV9 to TRBJ2-1; D not certain. V was cut by 0 bases and J by 7 bases, with 11 bases left in between. Germline-derived CDR1 and CDR2 are SGDLS and YYNGEE. The CDR3 sequence is 14 residues long. CDR3: CASSVAQRANEQFF. DNA for the CDR3: TGTGCCAGCAGCGTAGCGCAAAGGGCGAATGAGCAGTTCTTC.

This clonotype was observed many times. The chain uses TRBV28 and TRBJ1-2; D remains unclear. The CDR3 contains 11 residues. The V gene's germline CDR1 is MDHEN and CDR2 SYDVKM. The germline V and J ends were trimmed by 7 bases and 7 bases, with 10 bases remaining between them. The CDR3 region has the DNA TGTGCCAGCATTGGGATCCTTGGCTACACCTTC. The encoded protein is CASIGILGYTF.

The chain has TRBV27 and TRBJ1-1, with 9 bases that match TRBD1. CDR3 length: 17 amino acids. V shed 5 bases and J 3 bases; nucleotides not matched to a gene: 13. Germline V gene lookup returns CDR1 MNHEY and CDR2 SMNVEV (reference sequence). Written as DNA, the CDR3 is TGTGCCAGCAGTCAAACAGGGGGCCCGACGGACGACACTGAAGCTTTCTTT. Its protein is CASSQTGGPTDDTEAFF.

This clonotype occurred a few times. This rearrangement joins TRBV5-1 to TRBJ2-5, with TRBD1 identical over 8 bases. The CDR3 is 17 amino acids. The V gene's germline CDR1 is SGHRS and CDR2 YFSETQ. V shed 3 bases and J 5 bases; nucleotides not matched to a gene: 15. The CDR3 is CASSSGAGGLLRETQYF. DNA of the CDR3: TGCGCCAGCAGCTCGGGGGCAGGGGGCCTTCTTCGGGAGACCCAGTACTTC. The full variable domain, its missing parts supplied by reference TRBV5-1 and TRBJ2-5, is KAGVTQTPRYLIKTRGQQVTLSCSPISGHRSVSWYQQTPGQGLQFLFEYFSETQRNKGNFPGRFSGRQFSNSRSEMNVSTLELGDSALYLCASSSGAGGLLRETQYFGPGTRLLVL.

This clonotype was counted only a few times. The chain has TRBV6-1 and TRBJ2-7, with 10 bases that match TRBD2. CDR3 length: 16 amino acids. The trim removed 6 bases at V and 3 bases at J, leaving 11 bases unmatched. Per the germline V gene, CDR1 is MNHNS and CDR2 is SASEGT. CDR3 sequence: CASRELLGLAIYEQYF. As DNA, the CDR3 is TGTGCCAGCAGAGAGTTATTGGGACTAGCGATCTACGAGCAGTACTTC.

The chain has TRBV27 and TRBJ2-1; 10 positions match TRBD2. The junction had 14 bases not matched to a gene; V was cut back by 5 bases and J by 10 bases. CDR3 length equals 16 residues. CDR1 is MNHEY, CDR2 SMNVEV, per germline (reference sequence). Here the CDR3 DNA reads TGTGCCAGCAGTCCTTGGACTAGCGGCAAACCCCACGAGCAGTTCTTC. The encoded protein is CASSPWTSGKPHEQFF.

This clonotype appeared many times. This rearrangement joins TRBV20-1 to TRBJ2-7; no firm D call. The CDR3 is 13 amino acids. With 6 bases removed from V and 0 bases from J, the gap between germline ends came to 12 bases. CDR1 DFQATT and CDR2 SNEGSKA come from the germline V gene (reference sequence). As DNA, the CDR3 is TGCAGTGCAATTGGAAGACTCTCCTACGAGCAGTACTTC. Amino acid sequence: CSAIGRLSYEQYF.

Points on this clonotype: This may arise from a read error, as a much more abundant clone is one base away. This sequence joins TRBV12-3 or TRBV12-4 and TRBJ1-2; D gene ambiguous. V dropped 3 bases and J dropped 4 bases, with 6 bases sitting between them. The CDR3 runs to 12 residues. In DNA form, the CDR3 reads TGTGCCAGCAGTTTTCGCACCTATGGCTACACCTTC. Translated, it gives CASSFRTYGYTF.

DNA of the CDR3: TGTGCCAGCAGTGTCGATGCCGGGACTAGCGGGAGCCGGGATGAGACCCAGTACTTC. Its protein product is CASSVDAGTSGSRDETQYF. The chain uses TRBV6-1 and TRBJ2-5, with 14 bases matching TRBD2. The J segment lost 5 bases and the V segment lost 4 bases, leaving 15 bases of the junction unmatched. CDR1 and CDR2 from the germline V gene are MNHNS and SASEGT. The CDR3 runs to 19 residues.

This clonotype was counted many times. The chain has TRBV27 and TRBJ2-7; perhaps TRBD1 as D (6 bases). This CDR3 has 14 residues. In germline, CDR1 is MNHEY, CDR2 SMNVEV (reference sequence). V was clipped by 2 bases and J by 3 bases, with 11 bases between them. The CDR3 DNA follows: TGTGCCAGCAGTTTAAACAGGGCCGGCTACGAGCAGTACTTC. Amino acid sequence: CASSLNRAGYEQYF.

This clonotype was seen many times. The rearrangement joins TRBV2 to TRBJ2-7; D may be TRBD1 or TRBD2 (6 bases each). The CDR3 runs to 13 residues. The germline V gene has CDR1 SNHLY and CDR2 FYNNEI. Between the trimmed V and J ends, which lost 6 bases and 2 bases, there was a span of 11 bases. Here the CDR3 reads CASSAGQPYEQYF. In DNA form, the CDR3 reads TGTGCCAGCAGCGCGGGACAACCCTACGAGCAGTACTTC.

This clonotype has just a few counts. The V gene is TRBV28, the J gene TRBJ1-4, with D unresolved. The V gene lost 6 bases and the J gene lost 4 bases, with 6 bases spanning the gap. CDR3 size: 12 residues. Germline V CDR1 and CDR2: MDHEN, SYDVKM. CDR3 sequence (DNA): TGTGCCAGCAGCGGGAATAATGAAAAACTGTTTTTT. As protein: CASSGNNEKLFF.

This clonotype was counted many times. This chain joins TRBV9 and TRBJ2-1; the match to TRBD1 covers 10 bases. The germline V gene encodes CDR1 SGDLS and CDR2 YYNGEE. This CDR3 region has 15 residues. V lost 2 bases, J lost 12 bases, and 11 bases stayed unmatched. CDR3 residues: CASSVSPDRGIGQFF. The DNA of the CDR3 is TGTGCCAGCAGCGTTAGCCCGGACAGGGGGATAGGGCAGTTCTTC.

The chain combines TRBV6-2 or TRBV6-3 with TRBJ2-1; D tentatively reads TRBD1 or TRBD2 (5 bases each). The germline V gene encodes CDR1 MNHEY and CDR2 SVGEGT. This CDR3 contains 16 residues. V lost 0 bases to trimming and J lost 8 bases, with 17 bases between them. The CDR3 nucleotides read TGTGCCAGCAGTTACTCGGGACCAGCTAAGGAAGATGAGCAGTTCTTC. As protein: CASSYSGPAKEDEQFF.

This clonotype was observed a handful of times. A much larger clone lies a single base off, so this may be a read error. The chain is built from TRBV6-2 or TRBV6-3 and TRBJ1-1; D unclear. Trimming stripped 6 bases from V and 4 bases from J, with 15 bases between. The CDR3 has 14 amino acids. Germline CDR1 is MNHEY and CDR2 is SVGEGT. The CDR3 DNA follows: TGTGCCAGCAGGAACAGAGATTCGAGCACTGAAGCTTTCTTT. Protein: CASRNRDSSTEAFF.

V usage is TRBV4-1 and J usage is TRBJ1-5, with 7 bases matching TRBD1. The CDR3 is made up of 15 amino acids. CDR1 MGHRA and CDR2 YSYEKL come from the germline V gene. V trimming: 1 base; J trimming: 5 bases; junction bases outside the gene matches: 5. CDR3 in amino acids: CASSQGGGGDQPQHF. CDR3 coding DNA: TGCGCCAGCAGCCAAGGAGGGGGCGGAGATCAGCCCCAGCATTTT.